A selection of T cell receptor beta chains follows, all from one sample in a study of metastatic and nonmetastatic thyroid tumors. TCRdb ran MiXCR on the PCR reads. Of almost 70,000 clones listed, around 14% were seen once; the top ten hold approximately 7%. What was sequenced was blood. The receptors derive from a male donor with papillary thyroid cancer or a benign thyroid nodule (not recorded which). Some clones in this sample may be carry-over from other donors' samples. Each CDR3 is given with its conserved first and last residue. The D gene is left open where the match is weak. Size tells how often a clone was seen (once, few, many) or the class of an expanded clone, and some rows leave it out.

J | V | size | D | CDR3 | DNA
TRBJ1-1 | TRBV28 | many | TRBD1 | CASSLSQGFTEAFF | TGTGCCAGCAGCCTGTCACAGGGGTTTACTGAAGCTTTCTTT
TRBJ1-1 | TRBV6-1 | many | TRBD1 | CASSFQGDTEAFF | TGTGCCAGCAGTTTTCAGGGGGACACTGAAGCTTTCTTT
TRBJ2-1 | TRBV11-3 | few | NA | CASSREHSSNEQFF | TGTGCCAGCAGCCGTGAACACAGTTCAAATGAGCAGTTCTTC
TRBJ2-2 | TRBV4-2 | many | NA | CASSKYLWTGETAASGELFF | TGTGCCAGCAGCAAGTACTTATGGACGGGAGAAACTGCCGCATCCGGGGAGCTGTTTTTT
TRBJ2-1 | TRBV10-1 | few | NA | CASVRDGLAPMNEQFF | TGCGCCAGCGTCCGGGACGGCCTAGCACCCATGAATGAGCAGTTCTTC
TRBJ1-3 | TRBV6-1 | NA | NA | CASEGSVNTIYF | TGTGCCAGTGAGGGCTCTGTAAACACCATATATTTT
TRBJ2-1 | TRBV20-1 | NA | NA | CSARLRARDYNEQFF | TGCAGTGCTAGACTCCGGGCGCGGGACTACAATGAGCAGTTCTTC
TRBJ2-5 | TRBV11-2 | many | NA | CASSLDNQRADQETQYF | TGTGCCAGCAGCTTAGATAACCAGCGGGCCGACCAAGAGACCCAGTACTTC
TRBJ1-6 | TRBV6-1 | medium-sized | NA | CASSDGRILNSPLHF | TGTGCCAGCAGTGACGGACGTATCCTAAATTCACCCCTCCACTTT
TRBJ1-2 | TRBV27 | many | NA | CASSFRRANYGYTF | TGTGCCAGCAGTTTTAGGCGAGCTAACTATGGCTACACCTTC
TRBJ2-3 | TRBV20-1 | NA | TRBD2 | CSARSWGPGLAGDTQYF | TGCAGTGCTAGAAGTTGGGGCCCGGGACTAGCGGGAGATACGCAGTATTTT
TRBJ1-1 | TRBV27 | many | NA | CASSLSGGYTEAFF | TGTGCCAGCAGTTTATCAGGAGGTTACACTGAAGCTTTCTTT
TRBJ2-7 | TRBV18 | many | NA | CASSLDAAKYEQYF | TGTGCCAGCTCCCTGGACGCGGCTAAATACGAGCAGTACTTC
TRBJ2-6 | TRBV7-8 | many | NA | CASSSRSSGANVLTF | TGTGCCAGCAGCTCCCGATCCTCTGGGGCCAACGTCCTGACTTTC
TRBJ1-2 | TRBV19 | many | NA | CASSITRNYGYTF | TGTGCCAGTAGTATTACCAGAAACTATGGCTACACCTTC
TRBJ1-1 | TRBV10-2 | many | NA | CASSEIQTNTEAFF | TGCGCCAGCAGTGAGATACAGACGAACACTGAAGCTTTCTTT
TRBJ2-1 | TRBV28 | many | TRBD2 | CASSSKLASKSGNEQFF | TGTGCCAGCAGTTCTAAACTAGCGTCAAAGTCTGGCAATGAGCAGTTCTTC
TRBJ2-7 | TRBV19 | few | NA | CASNPEATYEQYF | TGTGCCAGTAATCCAGAGGCTACCTACGAGCAGTACTTC